This TCR beta chain was obtained from a study of blood T cell repertoires in COVID-19. Germline V lookup: CDR1 LNHDA, CDR2 SQIVND (reference sequence). V lost 5 bases and J lost 6, with 10 bases in between. This CDR3 is 13 amino acids long. In the original processing: Quantification of nucleated cells was approximated via reference gene primer amplification. Profiled with immunoSEQ multiplex PCR; TCRdb holds only in-frame clones, not every one. V, J and clone size were drawn from that table, and D and trimming were deduced from the DNA. The table lists 95,000 to 150,000 clones, 70% to 85% of them singletons.

The J gene is TRBJ2-2, the V gene TRBV19; D may be TRBD1 (6 bases). Input material: peripheral blood. The sequence came from a woman between 65 and 79 years old with acute or convalescent COVID-19. The CDR3 loop reads CASSLQGPGELFF. CDR3 coding DNA: TGTGCCAGTAGTCTCCAGGGGCCCGGGGAGCTGTTTTTT.